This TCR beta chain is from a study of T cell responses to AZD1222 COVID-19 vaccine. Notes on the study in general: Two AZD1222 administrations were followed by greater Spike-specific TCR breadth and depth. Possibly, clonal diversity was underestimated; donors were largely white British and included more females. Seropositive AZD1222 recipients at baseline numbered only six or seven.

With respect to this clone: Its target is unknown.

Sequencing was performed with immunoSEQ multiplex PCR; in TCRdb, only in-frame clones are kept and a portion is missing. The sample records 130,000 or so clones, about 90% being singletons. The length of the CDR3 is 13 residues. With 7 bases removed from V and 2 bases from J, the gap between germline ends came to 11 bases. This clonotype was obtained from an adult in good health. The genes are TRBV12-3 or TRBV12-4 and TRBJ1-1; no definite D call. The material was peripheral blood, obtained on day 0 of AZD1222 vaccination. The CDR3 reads CASTLSYNTEAFF. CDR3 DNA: TGTGCCAGCACCCTGAGTTACAACACTGAAGCTTTCTTT.